This T cell receptor beta chain appears in the sequencing data of a study of OX40 agonist ivuxolimab in advanced cancers. Study summary: Patients were infused with ivuxolimab every 2 weeks at 0.01 to 10 mg/kg.

Sequenced by immunoSEQ multiplex PCR; TCRdb stores in-frame clones only, minus some. The sample shows under 70,000 clones, approximately 90% of them seen only once. The germline CDR1 and CDR2 sequences are LNHDA and SQIVND (reference sequence). CDR3 length: 12 residues. V was shortened by 11 bases and J by 4 bases, with 14 bases between the two germline ends. V and J are TRBV19 and TRBJ1-2, with D perhaps matching TRBD1 (6 bases). The source of this sequence is an adult with an advanced solid tumor such as melanoma, head and neck, liver or kidney cancer. The source was CD4+ or CD8+ T cells sorted from blood, collected in a trial of the OX40 agonist ivuxolimab. Here the CDR3 reads CASKGGGYGYTF. CDR3 bases: TGTGCCTCAAAAGGGGGTGGCTATGGCTACACCTTC. Full variable domain (remainder filled in from reference TRBV19 and TRBJ1-2): DGGITQSPKYLFRKEGQNVTLSCEQNLNHDAMYWYRQDPGQGLRLIYYSQIVNDFQKGDIAEGYSVSREKKESFPLTVTSAQKNPTAFYLCASKGGGYGYTFGSGTRLTVV.